The source of this TCR beta chain is a study of blood T cells in healthy people across ages. Study findings and constraints: Comparison with aged donors showed that long-lived donors had more naive CD4+ cells and higher diversity. Samples with more naive T cells showed higher observed beta diversity.

This clonotype was recorded a few times. Its antigen is not known. The CDR3 has 15 amino acids. Germline CDR1 DFQATT, CDR2 SNEGSKA (reference sequence). Trimming removed 4 bases from V and 6 bases from J; junction bases left unmatched: 8. Alongside a J-beta primer mix, a sample-barcoded 5' primer served in a second PCR lasting about 7 to 12 cycles. TCRdb analysed the 5' RACE reads with MiXCR anew, one entry per CDR3 protein. Seen here are hundreds of thousands of distinct CDR3 sequences, around two fifths observed once, and the top ten hold around 30%. This chain links TRBV20-1 with TRBJ2-1, with TRBD1 matching 11 bases. The TCR originated in a man older than 75 in good health. Sequenced input: blood. In DNA, the CDR3 is TGCAGTGCTACCAGGGGGGACAGGGGGACCAATGAGCAGTTCTTC. Translation: CSATRGDRGTNEQFF.